At least ten counts were recorded for the clone carrying this T cell receptor (beta chain). The antigen is not known. From RNA transcripts, TCR beta CDR3 regions were amplified. Researchers ran a first-round RT-PCR on the TCR CDR3 using the HTBI primer set. TCRdb re-derived calls from the multiplex PCR reads in MiXCR, one entry per CDR3 protein. In the table there are 350,000 to 400,000 distinct CDR3 sequences, about 18% of which are singletons. The source of the sample is a study of T cells in Graves' hyperthyroidism and ophthalmopathy. Across the study: Initial diagnosis, before any treatment, was when peripheral blood was collected. Findings and limits, study-wide: Ophthalmopathy cases were set apart from stable hyperthyroidism by a 13 V-J model. Progression to ophthalmopathy was predicted a median of 6.5 months early. Most clonotypes that expanded in the thyroid above 0.001 also showed up in blood.

The CDR3 loop spans 18 amino acids. The ends lost 1 base at V and 7 bases at J; junction bases unmatched: 18. Per the germline V gene, CDR1 is DFQATT and CDR2 is SNEGSKA (reference sequence). The chain couples TRBV20-1 to TRBJ2-5; TRBD2 matches 10 bases. The receptor was derived from a woman aged 18-35 years with Graves' hyperthyroidism. The sequenced material came from blood. DNA of the CDR3: TGCAGTGCTAGAGTAGGCTTACTAGCGGGGAGGATGCGAGGGACCCAGTACTTC. Its translation is CSARVGLLAGRMRGTQYF.